The rows below give T cell receptor beta chains drawn from one sample of a study of T cell responses to AZD1222 COVID-19 vaccine. The assay was immunoSEQ multiplex PCR, and TCRdb's table has in-frame clones only and misses some. Altogether tens of thousands of clones are present, about three quarters being singletons, with the ten largest covering 9.5% to 13%. This specimen was peripheral blood, taken on day 0 of AZD1222 vaccination. The receptors originated from an adult in good health. The CDR3 runs from the conserved cysteine through the conserved F or W. Each record gives: J gene, clone size, D gene, V gene, CDR3 protein, CDR3 DNA. D genes are given only for firm matches. Clone size, where shown, is once, few, many, or a class for clones that have expanded.

TRBJ1-5	once	TRBD1	TRBV18	CASSGTGGTISDQPQHF	TGTGCCAGCTCAGGGACAGGGGGCACAATATCGGATCAGCCCCAGCATTTT
TRBJ1-1	-	-	TRBV9	CASSVVSLNTEAFF	TGTGCCAGCAGCGTAGTCTCGCTGAACACTGAAGCTTTCTTT
TRBJ2-2	-	-	TRBV18	CASSQLGDTGELFF	TGTGCCAGCTCACAATTGGGGGACACCGGGGAGCTGTTTTTT
TRBJ2-5	-	-	TRBV25-1	CASSDWSGEETQYF	TGTGCCAGCAGTGATTGGTCAGGGGAAGAGACCCAGTACTTC
TRBJ2-7	-	TRBD2	TRBV15	CATSRLAGARYEQYF	TGTGCCACCAGCAGACTAGCGGGGGCAAGATACGAGCAGTACTTC
TRBJ2-1	-	TRBD1	TRBV6-2/TRBV6-3	CASSAPRTGYNEQFF	TGTGCCAGCAGTGCGCCCCGGACAGGGTACAATGAGCAGTTCTTC
TRBJ1-2	once	TRBD1	TRBV2	CARVDRGPGYTF	TGTGCCAGGGTGGACAGGGGGCCTGGCTACACCTTC
TRBJ2-3	-	TRBD1	TRBV11-1	CASSLGQGDTDTQYF	TGTGCCAGCAGCTTGGGACAGGGGGACACAGATACGCAGTATTTT
TRBJ2-5	-	TRBD2	TRBV4-2	CASSQDWLAGGPETQYF	TGTGCCAGCAGCCAAGACTGGCTAGCGGGGGGGCCGGAGACCCAGTACTTC
TRBJ2-1	-	-	TRBV12-3/TRBV12-4	CASSLLNYNEQFF	TGTGCCAGCAGTTTACTGAACTACAATGAGCAGTTCTTC
TRBJ1-2	-	-	TRBV14	CASSQDHRGGYTF	TGTGCCAGCAGCCAAGACCACCGGGGAGGCTACACCTTC
TRBJ1-2	-	TRBD1	TRBV27	CASSTMAQGGYGYTF	TGTGCCAGCAGCACTATGGCGCAGGGGGGCTATGGCTACACCTTC
TRBJ2-7	-	TRBD2	TRBV27	CASSSDGGSYEQYF	TGTGCCAGCAGTTCCGACGGGGGGTCATACGAGCAGTACTTC